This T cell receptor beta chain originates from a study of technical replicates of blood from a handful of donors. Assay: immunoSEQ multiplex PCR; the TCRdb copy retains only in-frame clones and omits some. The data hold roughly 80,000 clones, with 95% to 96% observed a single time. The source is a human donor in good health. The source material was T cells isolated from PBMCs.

CDR3 coding DNA: TGTGCCAGTAATTTCGCCCCAGGGGGGACCGGGGAGCTGTTTTTT. Translation: CASNFAPGGTGELFF. The chain carries TRBV19 and TRBJ2-2; perhaps TRBD1 as D (7 bases). This CDR3 contains 15 residues. The germline V gene has CDR1 LNHDA and CDR2 SQIVND (reference sequence). With 7 bases removed from V and 5 bases from J, the gap between germline ends came to 17 bases.